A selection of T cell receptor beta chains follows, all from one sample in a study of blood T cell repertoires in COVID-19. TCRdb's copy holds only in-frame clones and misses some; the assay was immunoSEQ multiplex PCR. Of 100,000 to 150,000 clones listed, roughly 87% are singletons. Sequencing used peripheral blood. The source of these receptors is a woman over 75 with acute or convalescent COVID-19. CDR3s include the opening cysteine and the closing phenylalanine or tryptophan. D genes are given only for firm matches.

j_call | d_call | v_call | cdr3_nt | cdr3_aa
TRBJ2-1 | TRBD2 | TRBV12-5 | TGTGCTAGTGGGCTAGCGGGGGCCCACAATGAGCAGTTCTTC | CASGLAGAHNEQFF
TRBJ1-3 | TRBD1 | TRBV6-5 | TGTGCCAGCAGAGGACAGGGGGCAGGAAACACCATATATTTT | CASRGQGAGNTIYF
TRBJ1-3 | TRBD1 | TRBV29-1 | TGCAGCGTTGTAGGACAGGGTTTTGGGGATGGAAACACCATATATTTT | CSVVGQGFGDGNTIYF
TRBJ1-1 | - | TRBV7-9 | TGTGCCAGCAGCTTAGGACTCCGAGAGGTTTGGGGAGCGGACACTGAAGCTTTCTTT | CASSLGLREVWGADTEAFF
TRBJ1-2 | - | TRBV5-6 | TGTGCCAGCAGCTTGGGTCTAAGTAGAAGCTATGGCTACACCTTC | CASSLGLSRSYGYTF
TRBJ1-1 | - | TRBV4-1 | TGCGCCAGCAGCCAAGATCAATTGTTGAACACTGAAGCTTTCTTT | CASSQDQLLNTEAFF
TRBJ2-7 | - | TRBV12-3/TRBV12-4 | TGTGCCAGCAGTATCCTATACGAGCAGTACTTC | CASSILYEQYF
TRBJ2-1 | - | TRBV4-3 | TGCGCCAGCAGCCAAGAAAGCCCAGGGAATGAGCAGTTCTTC | CASSQESPGNEQFF
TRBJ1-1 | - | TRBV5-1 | TGCGCCAGCAGCTTGGCCTACGGCGCAAGGGCCGGGAGGCACACTGAAGCTTTCTTT | CASSLAYGARAGRHTEAFF
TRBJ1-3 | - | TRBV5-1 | TGCGCCAGCAGCTTGGGGCAACCTGGAAACACCATATATTTT | CASSLGQPGNTIYF
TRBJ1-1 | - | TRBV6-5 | TGTGCCAGCAGACGGGATAACCTTGGACCTGAAGCTTTCTTT | CASRRDNLGPEAFF
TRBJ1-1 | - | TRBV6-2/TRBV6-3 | TGTGCCAGCACCCCCCCGGGGGAGGGACACACTGAAGCTTTCTTT | CASTPPGEGHTEAFF
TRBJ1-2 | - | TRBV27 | TGTGCCAGCAGTTCGCAGACAAACTATGGCTACACCTTC | CASSSQTNYGYTF
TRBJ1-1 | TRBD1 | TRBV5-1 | TGCGCCAGCAGCTGGGACAGGCGATACACTGAAGCTTTCTTT | CASSWDRRYTEAFF
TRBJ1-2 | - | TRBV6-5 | TGTGCCAGCAGCGCCGACTCGTTCCCCTATGGCTACACCTTC | CASSADSFPYGYTF
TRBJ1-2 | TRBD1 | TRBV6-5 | TGTGCCAGCTCCATGACAGGGGCTAACTATGGCTACACCTTC | CASSMTGANYGYTF
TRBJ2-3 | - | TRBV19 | TGTGCCAGTAGTGCTAACAGGGTGGGATTGGATACGCAGTATTTT | CASSANRVGLDTQYF
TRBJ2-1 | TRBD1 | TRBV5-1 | TGCGCCAGCAGCTTAACCGGGACAGGGATCGATGAGCAGTTCTTC | CASSLTGTGIDEQFF
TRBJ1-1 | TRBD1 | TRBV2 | TGTGCCAGCAATACAGACAGGGGGATCACTGAAGCTTTCTTT | CASNTDRGITEAFF
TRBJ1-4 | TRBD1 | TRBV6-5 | TGTGCCAGCAGCTCACAGGGGCTGGGAGAAAAACTGTTTTTT | CASSSQGLGEKLFF